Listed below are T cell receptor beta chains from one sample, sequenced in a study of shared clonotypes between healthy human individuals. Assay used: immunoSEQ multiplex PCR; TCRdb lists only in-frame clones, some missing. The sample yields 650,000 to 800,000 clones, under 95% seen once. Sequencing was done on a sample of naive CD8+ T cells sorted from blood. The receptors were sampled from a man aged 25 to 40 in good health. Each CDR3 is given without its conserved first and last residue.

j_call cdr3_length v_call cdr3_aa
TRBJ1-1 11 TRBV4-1 ASQGVKTNEAF
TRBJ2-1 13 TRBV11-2 ASSLQGSSYNEQF
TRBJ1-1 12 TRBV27 ASSVVTGSTEAF
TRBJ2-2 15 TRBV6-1 ASSELPGTGNTGELF
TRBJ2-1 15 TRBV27 ASSYSISGRVYNEQF
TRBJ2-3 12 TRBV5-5 ASSYTGGADTQY
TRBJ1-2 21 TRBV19 ASPNPDRGRVRVLLNPGYGYT
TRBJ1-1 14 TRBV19 ASSPRQGTSNTEAF
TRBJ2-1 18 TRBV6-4 ASSDHRDIVLDRSYNEQF
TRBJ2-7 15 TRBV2 ASSTPGLAGGEYEQY
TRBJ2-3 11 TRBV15 ATSRDSPDTQY
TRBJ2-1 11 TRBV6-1 ATPGSVYNEQF
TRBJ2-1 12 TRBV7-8 ASSLFAPRNEQF
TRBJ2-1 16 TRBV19 ATSPGLAGEVPYNEQF
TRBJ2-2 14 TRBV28 ASSLRGGASPGELF
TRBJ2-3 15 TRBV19 ASSPRWVSTSTDTQY
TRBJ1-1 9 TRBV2 ASTDQIEAF
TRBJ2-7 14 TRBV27 ASSLGYSGAGYEQY
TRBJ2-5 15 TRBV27 ASSSHRTSGNTETQY
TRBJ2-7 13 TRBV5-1 ASSLGGQGIYEQY
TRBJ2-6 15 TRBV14 ASSPQGLPSGANVLT
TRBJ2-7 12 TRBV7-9 ASSGTGEPNEQY
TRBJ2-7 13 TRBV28 ASSFGGSNSYEQY
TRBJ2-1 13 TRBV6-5 ASTKGESSYNEQF
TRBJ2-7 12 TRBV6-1 ASSEDPGSYEQY
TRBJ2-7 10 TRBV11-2 ASSLGVSEQY
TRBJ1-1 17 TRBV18 ASSHKADRRFNLNTEAF
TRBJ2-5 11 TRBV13 ASSRTGWETQY
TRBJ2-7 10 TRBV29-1 SGRDRAYEQY
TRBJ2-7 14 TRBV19 ASSIAAGLASYEQY
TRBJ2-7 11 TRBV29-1 SVASGVSYEQY
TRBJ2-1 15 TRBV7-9 ASSLIGATPSYNEQF
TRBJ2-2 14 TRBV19 ASSSRDGRNTGELF
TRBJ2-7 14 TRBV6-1 ASSELPNISSYEQY
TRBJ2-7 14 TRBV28 ASSLAVQGTSYEQY
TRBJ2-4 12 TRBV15 ATSTGQGKNIQY
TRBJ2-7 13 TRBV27 ASTRASSGLYEQY
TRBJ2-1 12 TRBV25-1 ASSPGTPRDEQF
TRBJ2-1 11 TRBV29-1 SVEGSSYNEQF
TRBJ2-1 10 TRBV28 ASDGINNEQF
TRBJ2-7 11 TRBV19 ASSYGIGYEQY
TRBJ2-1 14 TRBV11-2 ASSLPLMGENNEQF
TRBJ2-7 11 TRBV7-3 ASSLDWPSEQY
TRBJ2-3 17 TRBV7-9 ASSSTGLAGAGVTDTQY
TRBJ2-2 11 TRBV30 ALHPGITGELF
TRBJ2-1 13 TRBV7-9 ASSLLAGGPGEQF
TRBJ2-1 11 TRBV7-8 ASSPDRNNEQF
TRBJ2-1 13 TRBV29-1 SVTPTSGSFNEQF
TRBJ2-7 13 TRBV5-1 ASSLLSGSLDEQY
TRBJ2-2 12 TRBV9 ASSVVLNTGELF
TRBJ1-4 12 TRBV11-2 ASSLWGGDEKLF